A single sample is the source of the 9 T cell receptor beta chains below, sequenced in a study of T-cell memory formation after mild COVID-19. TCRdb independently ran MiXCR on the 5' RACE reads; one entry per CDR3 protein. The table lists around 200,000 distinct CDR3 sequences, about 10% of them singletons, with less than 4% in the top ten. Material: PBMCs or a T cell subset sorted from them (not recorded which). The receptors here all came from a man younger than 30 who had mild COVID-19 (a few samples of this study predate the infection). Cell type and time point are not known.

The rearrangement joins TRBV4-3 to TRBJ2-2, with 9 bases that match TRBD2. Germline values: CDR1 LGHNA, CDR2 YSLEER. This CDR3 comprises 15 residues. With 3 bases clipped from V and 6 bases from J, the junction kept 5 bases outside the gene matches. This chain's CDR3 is CASSQGLAGAGELFF. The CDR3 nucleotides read TGCGCCAGCAGCCAGGGACTAGCTGGGGCCGGGGAGCTGTTTTTT.

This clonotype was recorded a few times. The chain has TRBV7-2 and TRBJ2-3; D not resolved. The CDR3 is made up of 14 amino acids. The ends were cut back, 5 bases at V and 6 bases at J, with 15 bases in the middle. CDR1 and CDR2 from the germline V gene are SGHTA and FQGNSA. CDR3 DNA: TGTGCCAGCAGCCCGGCTCCAACCAGGGATACGCAGTATTTT. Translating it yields CASSPAPTRDTQYF.

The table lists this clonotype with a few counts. The CDR3 sequence is CASSFGSLNNEQFF. Here the CDR3 DNA reads TGTGCCAGCAGCTTTGGCAGTTTGAACAATGAGCAGTTCTTC. The rearrangement joins TRBV11-3 to TRBJ2-1, with unresolved D. Deletions cut 3 bases from V and 5 bases from J, with 11 bases between. Per the germline V gene, CDR1 is SGHNT and CDR2 is YENEEA. The CDR3 is 14 amino acids.

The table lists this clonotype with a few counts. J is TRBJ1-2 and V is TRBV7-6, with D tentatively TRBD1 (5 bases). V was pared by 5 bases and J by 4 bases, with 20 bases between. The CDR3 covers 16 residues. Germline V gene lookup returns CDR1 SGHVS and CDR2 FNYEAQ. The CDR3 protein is CASSLVRDGVAYGYTF. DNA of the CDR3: TGTGCCAGCAGCCTTGTACGGGACGGGGTAGCCTATGGCTACACCTTC.

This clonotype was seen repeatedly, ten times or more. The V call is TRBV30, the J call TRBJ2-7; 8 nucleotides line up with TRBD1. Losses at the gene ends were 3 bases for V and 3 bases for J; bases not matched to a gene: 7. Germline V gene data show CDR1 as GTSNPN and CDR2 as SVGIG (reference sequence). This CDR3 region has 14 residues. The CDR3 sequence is CAWSLAGTGYEQYF. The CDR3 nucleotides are TGTGCCTGGAGCTTAGCCGGGACAGGCTACGAGCAGTACTTC.

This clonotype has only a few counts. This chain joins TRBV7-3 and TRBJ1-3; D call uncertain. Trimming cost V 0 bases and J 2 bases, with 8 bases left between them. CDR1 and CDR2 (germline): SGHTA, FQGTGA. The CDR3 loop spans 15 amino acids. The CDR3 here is CASSLTAGTGNTIYF. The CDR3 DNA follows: TGTGCCAGCAGCTTAACGGCGGGGACTGGAAACACCATATATTTT.

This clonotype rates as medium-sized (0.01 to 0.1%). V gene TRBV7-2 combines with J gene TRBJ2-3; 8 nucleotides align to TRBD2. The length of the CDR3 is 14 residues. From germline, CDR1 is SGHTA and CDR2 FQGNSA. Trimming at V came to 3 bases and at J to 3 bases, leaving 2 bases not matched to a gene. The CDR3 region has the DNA TGTGCCAGCAGCTTCGTAGCGGGGACAGATACGCAGTATTTT. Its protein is CASSFVAGTDTQYF.

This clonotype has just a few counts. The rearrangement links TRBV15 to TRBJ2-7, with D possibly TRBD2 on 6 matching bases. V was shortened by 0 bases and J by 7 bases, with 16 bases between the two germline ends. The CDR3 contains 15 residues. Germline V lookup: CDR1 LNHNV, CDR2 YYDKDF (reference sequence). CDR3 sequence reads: CATSRERTAGGEQYF. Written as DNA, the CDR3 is TGTGCCACCAGCAGAGAGCGGACTGCCGGGGGAGAGCAGTACTTC.

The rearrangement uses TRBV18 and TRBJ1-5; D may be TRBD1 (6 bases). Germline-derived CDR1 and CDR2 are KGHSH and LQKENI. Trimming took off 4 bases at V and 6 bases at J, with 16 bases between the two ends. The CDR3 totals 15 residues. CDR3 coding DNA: TGTGCCAGCTCACAACGGGGGGCAGTTCGTCAGCCCCAGCATTTT. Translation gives CASSQRGAVRQPQHF.